This T cell receptor (beta chain) was sequenced during a study of cytomegalovirus exposure and HLA in healthy donors. The CDR3 contains 15 residues. CDR1 SGHNT and CDR2 YYREEE come from the germline V gene (reference sequence). The V end lost 3 bases, the J end lost 0 bases, and 10 bases lay between the germline ends. General study points: Being productive about 87% or about 30% of the time was typical of most TCR beta V segments in an earlier analysis. Most TCR sequences proved rare, with some public TCRs found in many donors. A later analysis found that most CMV-associated TCR beta chains appeared HLA-restricted.

On this clone itself: Its antigen is unknown.

With 60 Vbeta and 13 Jbeta primers, the PCR was carried out. The protocol was immunoSEQ multiplex PCR, while the TCRdb copy is restricted to in-frame clones and leaves out a portion. The repertoire has 200,000 to 250,000 clones, 70% to 90% of them found once; the top ten carry less than 8.5%. The sequenced sample consisted of PBMCs. The TCR sequence derives from a woman aged 55 to 70 in good health and CMV-seropositive. The rearrangement links TRBV5-4 to TRBJ2-1; a possible D gene is TRBD1 (6 bases). CDR3 nucleotide sequence: TGTGCCAGCAGCTGGGGGCAGGGCTCCTACAATGAGCAGTTCTTC. It yields the protein CASSWGQGSYNEQFF.